The T cell receptor (beta chain) under discussion was sequenced for a study of T cell repertoires in cytomegalovirus infection. Looking at the study overall: Evidence of both CMV infection and a matching HLA type came from public TCR beta signatures.

From germline, CDR1 is ENHRY and CDR2 SYGVKD. The CDR3 has 14 amino acids. V was trimmed by 3 bases and J by 2 bases, leaving 11 bases between them. TCRdb reanalysed the reads using MiXCR and keeps one entry per CDR3 protein. This table holds about 100,000 distinct CDR3 sequences, 15% to 20% found once. This clonotype has just a few counts. Sample: PBMCs. J is TRBJ2-7 and V is TRBV10-3; D could derive from TRBD1 or TRBD2 (5 bases each). This sequence originates from a human donor in good health (CMV status not recorded). Some clones in this sample may be carry-over from other donors' samples. CDR3 sequence: CAISDFGTAYEQYF. Written as DNA, the CDR3 is TGTGCCATCAGTGACTTCGGGACCGCCTACGAGCAGTACTTC.